This T cell receptor (beta chain) was recorded in a study of T cells in Graves' hyperthyroidism and ophthalmopathy. TCR beta CDR3 region amplification was performed from RNA transcripts. HTBI primers drove first-round RT-PCR of the TCR CDR3. TCRdb reprocessed the multiplex PCR reads via MiXCR and lists one record per CDR3 protein. The repertoire holds some 300,000 distinct CDR3 sequences, with 15% to 20% as singletons. This clonotype was picked up a small number of times. This TCR came from a man aged 25-45 years with Graves' hyperthyroidism. The material sequenced was blood.

The CDR3 sequence is CSAREAFGSKSSYNEQFF. The DNA for the CDR3 is TGCAGTGCTAGAGAGGCCTTCGGGAGTAAGAGCTCCTACAATGAGCAGTTCTTC. J is TRBJ2-1 and V is TRBV20-1, with D possibly matching TRBD2 (6 bases). Germline V CDR1 and CDR2: DFQATT, SNEGSKA (reference sequence). The CDR3 extends over 18 amino acids. V lost 0 bases and J lost 0, with 18 bases in between.